The next 25 T cell receptor beta chains were all read from a single sample in a study of cytomegalovirus exposure and HLA in healthy donors. In the PCR, 60 Vbeta and 13 Jbeta primers were used. Measured with immunoSEQ multiplex PCR; TCRdb has only the in-frame clones, and not every one. The data contain approximately 130,000 clones, roughly 82% of them seen just once; the ten biggest clones take up approximately 1.5%. The specimen sequenced was PBMCs. These receptors were obtained from a woman aged 18 to 35 in good health and CMV-seronegative.

The chain has TRBV6-1 and TRBJ2-7; no clear D. Germline assignment: CDR1 MNHNS and CDR2 SASEGT. Trimming pared 2 bases from V and 3 bases from J, leaving 20 bases between. The CDR3 runs 17 residues. CDR3 sequence: CASSEYPLVTSVYEQYF. In DNA form, the CDR3 reads TGTGCCAGCAGTGAATACCCCCTCGTTACCTCGGTCTACGAGCAGTACTTC.

CDR3 region: CASNPPGLAGDEQYF. The CDR3 nucleotides read TGTGCCAGCAATCCTCCGGGACTAGCGGGAGACGAGCAGTACTTC. The chain recombines TRBV11-2 with TRBJ2-7; 14 nucleotides agree with TRBD2. The CDR3 runs 15 residues. V dropped 7 bases and J dropped 5; count of bases not matched to a gene: 7. Germline lookup yields CDR1 SGHAT and CDR2 FQNNGV.

This sequence joins TRBV4-2 and TRBJ2-7; 9 positions agree with TRBD2. CDR3 length: 16 amino acids. Trimming at V came to 1 base and at J to 3 bases, leaving 7 bases not matched to a gene. The germline CDR1 and CDR2 sequences are LGHNA and YNFKEQ. The CDR3 DNA reads as TGTGCCAGCAGCCAAGTCTTGGCTAGCGGGATCTACGAGCAGTACTTC. Protein product: CASSQVLASGIYEQYF.

V usage is TRBV5-4 and J usage is TRBJ2-1; TRBD1 agrees at 8 bases. The V and J ends lost 4 bases and 10 bases, in that order; junction bases with no gene match: 7. CDR3 length: 13 residues. Germline V CDR1 and CDR2: SGHNT, YYREEE (reference sequence). The DNA of the CDR3 is TGTGCCAGCAGCGGGGGACAGGCGCGGGAGCAGTTCTTC. Translated: CASSGGQAREQFF.

Details on this clone: The junction departs from germline at one end; a sequencing error may be responsible. The chain employs TRBV4-2 and TRBJ2-4; 7 nucleotides align to TRBD2. The germline V gene has CDR1 LGHNA and CDR2 YNFKEQ. The CDR3 runs to 17 residues. In DNA form, the CDR3 reads TGTGCCAGCAGCCAAGATAAGGGAGGGGTGATTGGGAACAGTCAGTACTTC. Translating it yields CASSQDKGGVIGNSQYF.

The table lists this clone with a few counts. This chain uses TRBV5-8 with TRBJ1-1; no clear D. Between the trimmed V and J ends, which lost 0 bases and 3 bases, there was a span of 15 bases. This CDR3 spans 16 amino acids. From germline, CDR1 is SGHTS and CDR2 YDEGEE. CDR3 nucleotides: TGTGCCAGCAGCTTGGGAGGGCCTCGGGGAGACACTGAAGCTTTCTTT. Translating gives CASSLGGPRGDTEAFF.

The table lists this clone with a count of one. The genes are TRBV19 and TRBJ2-1; 16 nucleotides line up with TRBD2. Trimming cost V 4 bases and J 7 bases; bases outside gene matches: 1. Looked up from germline, CDR1 is LNHDA and CDR2 is SQIVND (reference sequence). The CDR3 loop spans 15 amino acids. CDR3 in DNA: TGTGCCAGTAGTACGGGACTAGCGGGAGGGAATGAGCAGTTCTTC. Residues: CASSTGLAGGNEQFF.

This rearrangement joins TRBV30 to TRBJ2-3; 8 nucleotides line up with TRBD1. Trimming took 6 bases from V and 2 from J; bases not matched to a gene: 13. The CDR3 loop spans 16 amino acids. Germline V gene lookup returns CDR1 GTSNPN and CDR2 SVGIG (reference sequence). The DNA for the CDR3 is TGTGCCTGCCATCTGGGTGGACAGGGACTCACAGATACGCAGTATTTT. Protein: CACHLGGQGLTDTQYF.

The rearrangement joins TRBV6-1 to TRBJ1-1, with D tentatively TRBD1 (6 bases). Germline lookup yields CDR1 MNHNS and CDR2 SASEGT. This CDR3 comprises 11 residues. Trimming removed 6 bases from V and 11 bases from J, with 13 bases in between. The CDR3 spells CASSDRLFAFF. The CDR3 DNA sequence: TGTGCCAGCAGCGACAGGCTTTTTGCTTTCTTT.

J is TRBJ2-7 and V is TRBV27; 8 nucleotides line up with TRBD1. V shed 6 bases and J 4 bases; nucleotides not matched to a gene: 14. CDR1 and CDR2 from the germline V gene are MNHEY and SMNVEV (reference sequence). The CDR3 covers 16 residues. The CDR3 DNA reads as TGTGCCAGCAGCACCATGCCTCAGGGGGCGGAATACGAGCAGTACTTC. It codes for CASSTMPQGAEYEQYF.

About this clone itself: Other DNA variants within this sample encode the same CDR3. The chain combines TRBV7-9 with TRBJ1-1, with D possibly matching TRBD1 (6 bases). The V and J ends lost 4 bases and 1 base respectively, with 7 bases between them. The CDR3 totals 13 residues. The germline gives CDR1 SEHNR, CDR2 FQNEAQ (reference sequence). The CDR3 nucleotides are TGTGCCAGCAGCTCACAGGGGAACACTGAAGCTTTCTTT. Encoded protein: CASSSQGNTEAFF.

The chain combines TRBV11-2 with TRBJ1-1; 8 bases line up with TRBD1. The germline V gene encodes CDR1 SGHAT and CDR2 FQNNGV. This CDR3 spans 13 amino acids. V lost 4 bases and J lost 6; bases outside the gene matches: 4. CDR3 DNA sequence: TGTGCCAGCAGCTCCACAGGGGGGGCTGAAGCTTTCTTT. Its translation is CASSSTGGAEAFF.

The chain combines TRBV4-3 with TRBJ1-3, with 8 bases identical to TRBD1. J lost 2 bases, V lost 3 bases, and 9 bases had no gene match. The CDR3 contains 17 residues. Germline values: CDR1 LGHNA, CDR2 YSLEER. CDR3 sequence reads: CASSHSFGRGPGNTIYF. CDR3 sequence (DNA): TGCGCCAGCAGCCACTCCTTCGGCAGGGGGCCTGGAAACACCATATATTTT.

This clone was seen only a few times. The chain couples TRBV30 to TRBJ1-2; 7 nucleotides agree with TRBD1. The CDR3 totals 14 residues. Per the germline V gene, CDR1 is GTSNPN and CDR2 is SVGIG (reference sequence). Trimming cost V 1 base and J 3 bases; bases outside gene matches: 5. The CDR3 sequence is CAWSGPTGDYGYTF. The CDR3 DNA reads TGTGCCTGGAGTGGGCCTACAGGGGACTATGGCTACACCTTC.

This chain connects TRBV30 to TRBJ2-2, with 7 bases matching TRBD2. Germline CDR1 reads GTSNPN; CDR2 reads SVGIG (reference sequence). Losses at the gene ends were 6 bases for V and 8 bases for J; bases not matched to a gene: 6. The CDR3 is 12 amino acids. The CDR3 region has the DNA TGTGCCTGCGGGGGGAGACTTGGGGAGCTGTTTTTT. Amino acid sequence: CACGGRLGELFF. Full variable domain (remainder filled in from reference TRBV30 and TRBJ2-2): SQTIHQWPATLVQPVGSPLSLECTVEGTSNPNLYWYRQAAGRGLQLLFYSVGIGQISSEVPQNLSASRPQDRQFILSSKKLLLSDSGFYLCACGGRLGELFFGEGSRLTVL.

V and J are TRBV29-1 and TRBJ1-5; no reliable D call. Between the trimmed V and J ends, which lost 2 bases and 0 bases, there was a span of 8 bases. This CDR3 is built from 14 residues. Germline V gene lookup returns CDR1 SQVTM and CDR2 ANQGSEA. The chain's CDR3 is CSVESGSSNQPQHF. CDR3 nucleotides: TGCAGCGTTGAAAGCGGCAGTAGCAATCAGCCCCAGCATTTT. Full variable domain (remainder filled in from reference TRBV29-1 and TRBJ1-5): SAVISQKPSRDICQRGTSLTIQCQVDSQVTMMFWYRQQPGQSLTLIATANQGSEATYESGFVIDKFPISRPNLTFSTLTVSNMSPEDSSIYLCSVESGSSNQPQHFGDGTRLSIL.

The V call is TRBV7-9, the J call TRBJ2-1, with a weak D call TRBD2 (5 bases). Germline V lookup: CDR1 SEHNR, CDR2 FQNEAQ (reference sequence). The CDR3 runs 12 residues. V lost 11 bases and J 12 bases, leaving 20 bases between the germline ends. CDR3: CACGLGSRRQFF. CDR3 in DNA: TGTGCCTGCGGGCTGGGCTCCCGGCGGCAGTTCTTC. The full variable domain, with the rest looked up from reference TRBV7-9 and TRBJ2-1, is DTGVSQNPRHKITKRGQNVTFRCDPISEHNRLYWYRQTLGQGPEFLTYFQNEAQLEKSRLLSDRFSAERPKGSFSTLEIQRTEQGDSAMYLCACGLGSRRQFFGPGTRLTVL.

This chain connects TRBV7-2 to TRBJ2-3, with TRBD1 identical over 9 bases. The CDR3 length is 15 residues. Germline V CDR1 and CDR2: SGHTA, FQGNSA. The J segment lost 5 bases and the V segment lost 5 bases, leaving 8 bases of the junction unmatched. The CDR3 loop reads CASSATGGYGDTQYF. The DNA of the CDR3 is TGTGCCAGCAGCGCAACAGGGGGCTATGGAGATACGCAGTATTTT.

This chain links TRBV27 with TRBJ1-3; possible D gene TRBD1, 6 bases. This CDR3 comprises 15 residues. The ends were cut back, 5 bases at V and 1 base at J, with 12 bases in the middle. Per germline, CDR1 MNHEY and CDR2 SMNVEV (reference sequence). Here the CDR3 reads CASSRVTGSGNTIYF. DNA of the CDR3: TGTGCCAGCAGTCGAGTTACAGGGTCTGGAAACACCATATATTTT.

This clone appeared a single time. The rearrangement uses TRBV6-6 and TRBJ1-1; possibly TRBD1 for D (5 bases). V shed 5 bases and J shed 4 bases, with 8 bases lying between them. CDR3 length: 12 amino acids. Germline CDR1 reads MNHNY; CDR2 reads SVGAGI (reference sequence). The CDR3 DNA is TGTGCCAGCAGTCCCGGGGGCACTGAAGCTTTCTTT. Its translation is CASSPGGTEAFF.

The rearrangement joins TRBV11-2 to TRBJ1-6; 8 bases align to TRBD1. Trimming cost V 5 bases and J 7 bases; bases outside gene matches: 7. Germline V CDR1 and CDR2: SGHAT, FQNNGV. The CDR3 is made up of 15 amino acids. CDR3 sequence (DNA): TGTGCCAGCAGCGTCAGGACAGGGCTGAATTCACCCCTCCACTTT. Translating it yields CASSVRTGLNSPLHF. The complete variable domain, with remaining parts taken from reference TRBV11-2 and TRBJ1-6, reads EAGVAQSPRYKIIEKRQSVAFWCNPISGHATLYWYQQILGQGPKLLIQFQNNGVVDDSQLPKDRFSAERLKGVDSTLKIQPAKLEDSAVYLCASSVRTGLNSPLHFGNGTRLTVT.

The chain carries TRBV29-1 and TRBJ2-1, with 7 nucleotides matching TRBD2. V was pared by 4 bases and J by 7 bases, with 13 bases of the junction left unmatched. Germline assignment: CDR1 SQVTM and CDR2 ANQGSEA. This CDR3 is 15 amino acids long. CDR3 amino acids: CSVGMGGSRRNEQFF. DNA for the CDR3: TGCAGCGTTGGAATGGGCGGGAGTAGACGAAATGAGCAGTTCTTC.

The chain links TRBV5-1 to TRBJ2-6; 10 bases agree with TRBD1. Germline CDR1 and CDR2: SGHRS and YFSETQ. This CDR3 is built from 18 residues. Trimming at V came to 4 bases and at J to 1 base, leaving 8 bases not matched to a gene. The CDR3 DNA is TGCGCCAGCAGCCCCCGGGACAGGGGTGTTTCTGGGGCCAACGTCCTGACTTTC. It is translated as CASSPRDRGVSGANVLTF. Filled out from reference TRBV5-1 and TRBJ2-6, the complete variable domain reads KAGVTQTPRYLIKTRGQQVTLSCSPISGHRSVSWYQQTPGQGLQFLFEYFSETQRNKGNFPGRFSGRQFSNSRSEMNVSTLELGDSALYLCASSPRDRGVSGANVLTFGAGSRLTVL.

V gene TRBV5-1 combines with J gene TRBJ2-7, with D perhaps matching TRBD2 (5 bases). The V gene lost 6 bases and the J gene lost 0 bases, with 16 bases spanning the gap. The CDR3 loop spans 15 amino acids. CDR1 SGHRS and CDR2 YFSETQ come from the germline V gene. CDR3 nucleotide sequence: TGCGCCAGCACCCCCGGGGTGGGCTTCTCCTACGAGCAGTACTTC. Translation gives CASTPGVGFSYEQYF.

This chain links TRBV21-1 with TRBJ1-2. TRBV21-1 is a pseudogene locus. The CDR3 extends over 12 amino acids. The CDR3 reads CASSKGGNGYTF. Written as DNA, the CDR3 is TGTGCCAGCAGCAAGGGGGGAAATGGCTACACCTTC.